Presented here are 28 T cell receptor beta chains from one specimen sequenced in a study of shared clonotypes between healthy human individuals. Sequencing was performed with immunoSEQ multiplex PCR; in TCRdb, only in-frame clones are kept and a portion is missing. The sample records some 1.4 million clones, around 95% being singletons. The sample consisted of naive CD4+ T cells sorted from blood. Subset: CD45RA+ positively selected. All receptors come from a man between 25 and 39 years old in good health.

The V and J genes are TRBV11-2 and TRBJ1-5; D is perhaps TRBD1 (6 bases). The CDR3 spans 14 residues. Trimming removed 4 bases from V and 4 bases from J, with 11 bases in between. Germline loops: CDR1 SGHAT, CDR2 FQNNGV. The CDR3 nucleotides are TGTGCCAGCAGCTCGACAGGTAGGAATCAGCCCCAGCATTTT. Translating it yields CASSSTGRNQPQHF.

This chain uses TRBV7-9 with TRBJ2-5; possible D gene TRBD1, 6 bases. V lost 5 bases and J 1 base, leaving 14 bases between the germline ends. Per the germline V gene, CDR1 is SEHNR and CDR2 is FQNEAQ (reference sequence). CDR3 length: 15 amino acids. The CDR3 DNA follows: TGTGCCAGCAGCACAGGGACGCTACGCCAAGAGACCCAGTACTTC. It codes for CASSTGTLRQETQYF.

V and J are TRBV6-5 and TRBJ1-1; TRBD1 matches 9 bases. Germline CDR1 and CDR2: MNHEY and SVGAGI. This CDR3 is built from 15 residues. V gave up 2 bases and J gave up 1 base; unmatched junction bases: 2. Here the CDR3 reads CASSYDRGENTEAFF. In DNA, the CDR3 is TGTGCCAGCAGTTACGACAGGGGGGAGAACACTGAAGCTTTCTTT.

This chain links TRBV4-2 with TRBJ2-1; D is uncertain. The germline V gene has CDR1 LGHNA and CDR2 YNFKEQ. The CDR3 is 12 amino acids. The ends were cut back, 3 bases at V and 6 bases at J, with 6 bases in the middle. The CDR3: CASSQVSNEQFF. DNA for the CDR3: TGTGCCAGCAGCCAGGTCAGCAATGAGCAGTTCTTC.

The J gene is TRBJ1-4, the V gene TRBV7-9; 8 nucleotides agree with TRBD1. V lost 4 bases to trimming and J lost 7 bases; unmatched junction nucleotides: 11. The CDR3 loop spans 16 amino acids. Germline V lookup: CDR1 SEHNR, CDR2 FQNEAQ (reference sequence). CDR3 bases: TGTGCCAGCAGCTCGTCGGCGGACAGGGCAGGTGAAAAACTGTTTTTT. Residues: CASSSSADRAGEKLFF.

This sequence joins TRBV11-2 and TRBJ2-3, with 7 bases aligning to TRBD2. CDR3 size: 13 residues. V was clipped by 5 bases and J by 7 bases; unmatched bases: 6. CDR1 is SGHAT and CDR2 is FQNNGV in the germline V gene. In nucleotides, the CDR3 is TGTGCCAGCAGCCCGGGGAGGGCGAATACGCAGTATTTT. Residues: CASSPGRANTQYF.

The chain has TRBV5-1 and TRBJ2-5, with D perhaps being TRBD1 or TRBD2 (5 bases each). The V end lost 3 bases, the J end lost 2 bases, and 14 bases lay between the germline ends. The CDR3 totals 15 residues. Germline assignment: CDR1 SGHRS and CDR2 YFSETQ. DNA of the CDR3: TGCGCCAGCAGCTGGGGGAACAGTATTCAAGAGACCCAGTACTTC. Residues: CASSWGNSIQETQYF.

On this clone: This sample includes further DNA sequences coding for the same CDR3. This chain joins TRBV9 and TRBJ2-5; perhaps TRBD1 as D (7 bases). The CDR3 runs to 13 residues. Germline values: CDR1 SGDLS, CDR2 YYNGEE. Trimming shortened V by 0 bases and J by 5 bases, and 8 bases separated the two germline ends. In DNA, the CDR3 is TGTGCCAGCAGCGTAGCAGGGGGGGAGACCCAGTACTTC. Amino acid sequence: CASSVAGGETQYF.

The V and J genes are TRBV5-1 and TRBJ2-5; 10 bases line up with TRBD2. Trimming cost V 0 bases and J 5 bases; bases outside gene matches: 4. CDR1 is SGHRS and CDR2 is YFSETQ in the germline V gene. The CDR3 is made up of 15 amino acids. The DNA of the CDR3 is TGCGCCAGCAGCTTGGTGCGAGCGGGGGGGGAGACCCAGTACTTC. It specifies CASSLVRAGGETQYF.

This chain joins TRBV9 and TRBJ2-4, with a possible D match to TRBD1 (6 bases). The CDR3 extends over 16 amino acids. Trimming shortened V by 6 bases and J by 8 bases, and 24 bases separated the two germline ends. Germline loops: CDR1 SGDLS, CDR2 YYNGEE. The CDR3 nucleotides read TGTGCCAGCACCCCAACAGGGTTTGGTGCAGGGGACATTCAGTACTTC. Translated, it gives CASTPTGFGAGDIQYF. The full variable domain, rest sourced from reference TRBV9 and TRBJ2-4, is DSGVTQTPKHLITATGQRVTLRCSPRSGDLSVYWYQQSLDQGLQFLIQYYNGEERAKGNILERFSAQQFPDLHSELNLSSLELGDSALYFCASTPTGFGAGDIQYFGAGTRLSVL.

This rearrangement joins TRBV7-9 to TRBJ2-7, with 7 bases fitting TRBD1. The ends lost 3 bases at V and 6 bases at J; junction bases unmatched: 5. Germline V gene data show CDR1 as SEHNR and CDR2 as FQNEAQ (reference sequence). This CDR3 is 13 amino acids long. The CDR3 sequence: CASSFKPGGEQYF. The DNA for the CDR3 is TGTGCCAGCAGCTTCAAGCCAGGGGGCGAGCAGTACTTC. The whole variable domain, remainder taken from reference TRBV7-9 and TRBJ2-7, is DTGVSQNPRHKITKRGQNVTFRCDPISEHNRLYWYRQTLGQGPEFLTYFQNEAQLEKSRLLSDRFSAERPKGSFSTLEIQRTEQGDSAMYLCASSFKPGGEQYFGPGTRLTVT.

This chain joins TRBV28 and TRBJ1-4, with 8 positions matching TRBD1. Germline CDR1 MDHEN, CDR2 SYDVKM. The ends lost 7 bases at V and 5 bases at J; junction bases unmatched: 9. This CDR3 has 15 residues. The CDR3 region has the DNA TGTGCCAGCACAGGTTGGGACAGGCAGAATGAAAAACTGTTTTTT. This gives the protein CASTGWDRQNEKLFF.

The chain links TRBV25-1 to TRBJ2-5; 7 nucleotides line up with TRBD1. The trim removed 1 base at V and 6 bases at J, leaving 11 bases unmatched. The CDR3 length is 16 residues. Germline CDR1 and CDR2: MGHDK and SYGVNS. CDR3 DNA sequence: TGTGCCAGCAGTGAATCTAGATCTGAGACAGGGAAGACCCAGTACTTC. Translation: CASSESRSETGKTQYF.

The genes are TRBV7-3 and TRBJ2-1; tentative D call: TRBD2 (5 bases). The V gene's germline CDR1 is SGHTA and CDR2 FQGTGA. The ends were cut back, 2 bases at V and 5 bases at J, with 10 bases in the middle. The CDR3 spans 14 residues. The CDR3 loop reads CASSLFSGNNEQFF. CDR3 DNA sequence: TGTGCCAGCAGCTTATTTTCGGGGAACAATGAGCAGTTCTTC.

The rearrangement links TRBV4-1 to TRBJ1-4; possibly TRBD1 for D (5 bases). V was cut by 0 bases and J by 8 bases, with 13 bases left in between. The CDR3 runs 15 residues. Germline V gives CDR1 MGHRA, CDR2 YSYEKL. CDR3 bases: TGCGCCAGCAGCCAAGAACCAGGGTTATACGAAAAACTGTTTTTT. Amino acid sequence: CASSQEPGLYEKLFF.

The genes are TRBV30 and TRBJ1-3; D is ambiguous. Germline CDR1 GTSNPN, CDR2 SVGIG (reference sequence). V was clipped by 4 bases and J by 4 bases, with 8 bases between them. This CDR3 spans 12 amino acids. This CDR3 reads CAWKGSGNTIYF. DNA of the CDR3: TGTGCCTGGAAAGGCAGCGGAAACACCATATATTTT.

V is TRBV2 and J is TRBJ2-2; TRBD2 might be the D (6 bases). V shed 10 bases and J shed 7 bases, with 13 bases lying between them. The germline V gene encodes CDR1 SNHLY and CDR2 FYNNEI. CDR3 length: 12 amino acids. The CDR3 is CATFGGHGELFF. Here the CDR3 DNA reads TGTGCCACCTTTGGAGGGCACGGGGAGCTGTTTTTT.

The chain carries TRBV27 and TRBJ1-1; D is unclear. The germline CDR1 and CDR2 sequences are MNHEY and SMNVEV (reference sequence). V was trimmed by 6 bases and J by 2 bases, leaving 10 bases between them. This CDR3 has 13 residues. The CDR3 DNA reads TGTGCCAGCAGGTCGGGCAGAAACACTGAAGCTTTCTTT. The encoded protein is CASRSGRNTEAFF.

This clone was seen only once. This chain joins TRBV4-3 and TRBJ2-7, with D possibly TRBD2 on 6 matching bases. The CDR3 covers 16 residues. V was shortened by 1 base and J by 2 bases, with 15 bases between the two germline ends. Germline CDR1 is LGHNA and CDR2 is YSLEER. The CDR3: CASSQVPRDFTYEQYF. DNA for the CDR3: TGCGCCAGCAGCCAAGTTCCCCGGGACTTCACCTACGAGCAGTACTTC.

The chain recombines TRBV10-3 with TRBJ2-1, with TRBD2 identical over 13 bases. CDR1 is ENHRY and CDR2 is SYGVKD in the germline V gene. J lost 7 bases, V lost 6 bases, and 9 bases had no gene match. The CDR3 is 16 residues long. The CDR3 DNA follows: TGTGCCATCAGGGGACAGGGGACTAGCGGGACGAATGAGCAGTTCTTC. Its protein product is CAIRGQGTSGTNEQFF.

On this clone: A junction boundary mismatches the germline segment, possibly from a read error. The V and J genes are TRBV15 and TRBJ2-3; TRBD2 aligns across 12 bases. The germline V gene has CDR1 LNHNV and CDR2 YYDKDF (reference sequence). The CDR3 runs 16 residues. The CDR3 sequence: CAASRGLAGRSDTQYF. The CDR3 DNA reads as TGTGCCGCCAGCAGAGGACTAGCGGGAAGGTCAGATACGCAGTATTTT.

The V call is TRBV7-9, the J call TRBJ1-2; D ambiguous. V dropped 5 bases and J dropped 6 bases, with 19 bases sitting between them. The CDR3 contains 15 residues. Germline CDR1 is SEHNR and CDR2 is FQNEAQ (reference sequence). In DNA, the CDR3 is TGTGCCAGCAGCCGCCTCGGGGATGGGTCTGATGGCTACACCTTC. Its translation: CASSRLGDGSDGYTF.

The chain recombines TRBV5-4 with TRBJ2-3; a possible D gene is TRBD2 (5 bases). The CDR3 runs to 14 residues. Trimming shortened V by 0 bases and J by 2 bases, and 7 bases separated the two germline ends. Germline loops: CDR1 SGHNT, CDR2 YYREEE (reference sequence). The CDR3: CASSLATNTDTQYF. The CDR3 region has the DNA TGTGCCAGCAGCTTGGCGACTAACACAGATACGCAGTATTTT.

The chain recombines TRBV7-6 with TRBJ2-2; D may correspond to TRBD1 or TRBD2 (5 bases each). There are 14 residues in the CDR3. Trimming cost V 4 bases and J 5 bases, with 11 bases left between them. In germline, CDR1 is SGHVS, CDR2 FNYEAQ. The CDR3, as DNA: TGTGCCAGCAGCTCGACAGCGGCGACCGGGGAGCTGTTTTTT. It codes for CASSSTAATGELFF.

This clone was found once. The rearrangement joins TRBV28 to TRBJ1-3, with TRBD1 matching 8 bases. Looked up from germline, CDR1 is MDHEN and CDR2 is SYDVKM. This CDR3 spans 14 amino acids. J was trimmed by 2 bases and V by 7 bases; bases with no gene match: 4. In nucleotides, the CDR3 is TGTGCCAGCACCCCGGGACAGGCTGGAAACACCATATATTTT. This gives the protein CASTPGQAGNTIYF. Full variable domain (remainder filled in from reference TRBV28 and TRBJ1-3): DVKVTQSSRYLVKRTGEKVFLECVQDMDHENMFWYRQDPGLGLRLIYFSYDVKMKEKGDIPEGYSVSREKKERFSLILESASTNQTSMYLCASTPGQAGNTIYFGEGSWLTVV.

The gene calls are TRBV15 and TRBJ1-1; D may be TRBD1 (5 bases). Between the trimmed V and J ends, which lost 3 bases and 5 bases, there was a span of 16 bases. CDR1 and CDR2 (germline): LNHNV, YYDKDF (reference sequence). The CDR3 totals 15 residues. CDR3: CATSRAGRGATEAFF. The CDR3 DNA is TGTGCCACCAGCAGGGCCGGGCGGGGCGCAACTGAAGCTTTCTTT.

The J gene is TRBJ2-7, the V gene TRBV5-4, with D perhaps TRBD2 (6 bases). Germline V gene sequence: CDR1 SGHNT, CDR2 YYREEE (reference sequence). There are 16 residues in the CDR3. Trimming removed 4 bases at V and 1 base at J, with 18 bases between. The CDR3 loop is CASSPGGSGISYEQYF. CDR3 nucleotide sequence: TGTGCCAGCAGCCCTGGCGGTAGCGGAATTTCCTACGAGCAGTACTTC.

V is TRBV5-1 and J is TRBJ2-5; maybe TRBD1 (6 bases). V was cut by 1 base and J by 2 bases, with 24 bases left in between. Looked up from germline, CDR1 is SGHRS and CDR2 is YFSETQ. The CDR3 has 19 amino acids. The DNA for the CDR3 is TGCGCCAGCAGCTTGAGGTTCCTCCAGCTATCTAGGGGGCAAGAGACCCAGTACTTC. Its protein is CASSLRFLQLSRGQETQYF.